This TCR beta chain was identified during a study of tissue T cells after allogeneic stem cell transplantation. V was trimmed by 6 bases and J by 4 bases, leaving 7 bases between them. The CDR3 runs 11 residues. Germline-derived CDR1 and CDR2 are FNHDT and SITEND (reference sequence). Regarding time point: mouse harvest day 7 after allogeneic transplant. Mouse grafts combined 10^7 T-cell-depleted bone marrow cells with 10^6 splenic CD5+ T cells. Turning to this clone: The listed genes are named as in mouse. The CDR3 end falls 1 residue outside the read, so it is completed with the germline J gene.

Assay: immunoSEQ multiplex PCR; the TCRdb copy retains only in-frame clones and omits some. Of some 6,600 clones listed, around 50% are singletons. The rearrangement links TRBV19 to TRBJ1-1; D perhaps matches TRBD1 (5 bases). This receptor was identified in a female BALB/c mouse given C57BL/6 T cells with graft-versus-host disease after an allogeneic hematopoietic cell transplant. The sequencing input was lymph node tissue. The CDR3 bases that were read are TGTGCCAGCACCCAGGGCACAGAAGTCTTC. Protein: CASTQGTEVF. The CDR3 in its entirety is CASTQGTEVFF.